This T cell receptor beta chain was sequenced for a study of cytomegalovirus exposure and HLA in healthy donors. Study-level information: The same platform as the 500 to 700 first-cohort repertoires was used for the 95 to 150 validation repertoires, a later analysis reported. Study results and caveats: A classifier reportedly called cytomegalovirus status with high sensitivity and specificity.

Trimming took 6 bases from V and 2 from J; bases not matched to a gene: 6. From germline, CDR1 is MNHEY and CDR2 SVGAGI. The length of the CDR3 is 15 residues. Sequenced by immunoSEQ multiplex PCR; TCRdb stores in-frame clones only, minus some. The data contain 150,000 to 200,000 clones, about 90% of them singletons. Turning to this clone: Its antigen remains unknown.

The sequence came from a woman between 18 and 29 years old in good health and CMV-seropositive. The chain couples TRBV6-5 to TRBJ1-5; TRBD1 matches at 8 bases. Material: PBMCs. CDR3 nucleotide sequence: TGTGCCAGCAGGAGGACAGGGACGGGCAATCAGCCCCAGCATTTT. Amino acid sequence: CASRRTGTGNQPQHF.